This TCR beta chain was sequenced during a study of Graves' ophthalmopathy and Graves' hyperthyroidism. To note about this clonotype: Its antigen is not known.

Trimming cost V 3 bases and J 5 bases, with 11 bases left between them. CDR1 and CDR2 from the germline V gene are MGHDK and SYGVNS. The CDR3 contains 14 residues. The study amplified TCR beta CDR3 regions using RNA transcripts. RT-PCR in the first round used HTBI primers; a second-round multiplex PCR followed. TCRdb passed the multiplex PCR reads through MiXCR, listing each CDR3 protein once. This sample carries hundreds of thousands of distinct CDR3 sequences, about 20% of them seen once, and the ten largest clones take 7.1%. No donor had other autoimmune disease, uncontrolled infection, pregnancy or lactation. Symptoms, serum thyroxine and TRAb, thyroid ultrasound, and orbital computed tomography formed the diagnostic basis. Study-wide points: With about 87% sensitivity and roughly 76% specificity, a 13-signature model separated ophthalmopathy from stable hyperthyroidism. In blood, most expanded thyroid clonotypes above 0.001 frequency were also detected.

V and J are TRBV25-1 and TRBJ1-5; D is unresolved. What was sequenced was peripheral blood. This clonotype was obtained from a woman aged 18-35 years with stable Graves' hyperthyroidism. Some clones in this sample may be carry-over from other donors' samples. In DNA, the CDR3 is TGTGCCAGCAGTGATGCCCAGACTCATCAGCCCCAGCATTTT. The encoded protein is CASSDAQTHQPQHF.